This entry is about one T cell receptor (beta chain). The V end lost 4 bases, the J end lost 2 bases, and 15 bases lay between the germline ends. This CDR3 region has 16 residues. Germline V lookup: CDR1 MNHEY, CDR2 SMNVEV (reference sequence). These data are taken from a study of cytomegalovirus exposure and HLA in healthy donors. Primers for the PCR totalled 60 Vbeta and 13 Jbeta. TCRdb's copy holds only in-frame clones and misses some; the assay was immunoSEQ multiplex PCR. In the table there are 65,000 to 75,000 clones, about 65% of which are singletons. The sequence derives from a woman in her twenties or thirties in good health and CMV-seronegative. Source material: PBMCs. The chain combines TRBV27 with TRBJ2-1; TRBD1 is a possible D gene (6 bases). CDR3 loop: CASSSGQTSTYNEQFF. DNA for the CDR3: TGTGCCAGCAGTTCAGGACAGACTTCCACCTACAATGAGCAGTTCTTC.